The 9 T cell receptor beta chains in this list originate from one sample, sequenced in a study. TCRdb processed the 5' RACE reads anew with MiXCR; each CDR3 protein has one entry. The sample holds tens of thousands of distinct CDR3 sequences, less than 25% seen once. The sorted Tregs were CD4+CD25+CD127-/low cells. Sequenced sample: Tregs sorted from blood. The source of these receptors is a female donor with breast cancer.

V usage is TRBV5-1 and J usage is TRBJ1-1; D gene unclear. Germline V gives CDR1 SGHRS, CDR2 YFSETQ. Trimming left V 3 bases short and J 0 bases short, with 12 bases between. The CDR3 has 15 amino acids. The CDR3 bases are TGCGCCAGCAGCTCTCGTGGCGGAATGAACACTGAAGCTTTCTTT. Translation gives CASSSRGGMNTEAFF.

The chain recombines TRBV11-2 with TRBJ2-5; unclear D gene. V was shortened by 1 base and J by 0 bases, with 9 bases between the two germline ends. The CDR3 is made up of 15 amino acids. The germline V gene has CDR1 SGHAT and CDR2 FQNNGV. The DNA of the CDR3 is TGTGCCAGCAGCTTAGCCCCCGGCCACCAAGAGACCCAGTACTTC. It translates to CASSLAPGHQETQYF.

The table lists this clonotype with many counts. This chain uses TRBV6-5 with TRBJ2-5, with D possibly being TRBD1 (5 bases). Germline CDR1 is MNHEY and CDR2 is SVGAGI. This CDR3 has 15 residues. Trimming stripped 2 bases from V and 2 bases from J, with 12 bases between. The CDR3 spells CASSYGPGPQETQYF. CDR3 DNA: TGTGCCAGCAGTTACGGGCCAGGGCCACAAGAGACCCAGTACTTC.

This clonotype was counted ten times or more. The chain has TRBV9 and TRBJ1-3; no clear D gene. V dropped 0 bases and J dropped 4 bases, with 8 bases sitting between them. Looked up from germline, CDR1 is SGDLS and CDR2 is YYNGEE. This CDR3 is 14 amino acids long. The CDR3 region is CASSVDGAGNTIYF. Written as DNA, the CDR3 is TGTGCCAGCAGCGTAGACGGAGCCGGAAACACCATATATTTT.

As concerns this clonotype: One base away lies a much larger clone, so this may be a sequencing read error. This CDR3 fails to terminate in the conserved phenylalanine or tryptophan, so it likely reflects a read error. The genes are TRBV27 and TRBJ1-1; D ambiguous. Trimming cost V 3 bases and J 2 bases, with 7 bases left between them. Germline CDR1 reads MNHEY; CDR2 reads SMNVEV (reference sequence). The CDR3 has 13 amino acids. The CDR3 spells CASSFTVNTEAFS. The CDR3 DNA is TGTGCCAGCAGTTTTACAGTCAACACTGAAGCTTTCTCT.

The V call is TRBV6-4, the J call TRBJ2-5, with D unresolved. CDR3 length: 13 residues. V lost 5 bases and J lost 7, with 14 bases in between. Germline CDR1 MRHNA, CDR2 SNTAGT. In DNA, the CDR3 is TGTGCCAGCAGTTATACTCCGGATGGGACCCAGTACTTC. It specifies CASSYTPDGTQYF.

To note about this clonotype: Just one base apart from a much larger clone, this may be a read error. This chain links TRBV4-1 with TRBJ2-1; 10 bases agree with TRBD1. The CDR3 is made up of 14 amino acids. The germline V gene encodes CDR1 MGHRA and CDR2 YSYEKL. V shed 7 bases, J shed 12 bases, and the junction held 12 bases outside the gene matches. CDR3 coding DNA: TGCGCCAGCAACCCGGGACAGGGGATAAGGGGGCAGTTCTTC. This encodes CASNPGQGIRGQFF.

The CDR3 coding sequence is TGTGCCAGCACATACGGACTAGCGCTGGGCAATGAGCAGTTCTTC. Protein product: CASTYGLALGNEQFF. The chain uses TRBV18 and TRBJ2-1, with 9 bases aligning to TRBD2. Germline V CDR1 and CDR2: KGHSH, LQKENI. V trimming: 8 bases; J trimming: 6 bases; junction bases outside the gene matches: 11. The CDR3 runs to 15 residues.

This clonotype has at least ten counts. CDR3 loop: CSARDGGTSTDTQYF. The DNA for the CDR3 is TGCAGTGCTAGAGATGGCGGTACTAGCACAGATACGCAGTATTTT. The rearrangement links TRBV20-1 to TRBJ2-3; unclear D gene. The CDR3 extends over 15 amino acids. Looked up from germline, CDR1 is DFQATT and CDR2 is SNEGSKA (reference sequence). The ends were cut back, 0 bases at V and 0 bases at J, with 10 bases in the middle.